The clone carrying this T cell receptor beta chain was detected only a few times. TCRalpha and TCRbeta libraries used 5'RACE with constant-segment primers and UMIs. TCRdb reprocessed the 5' RACE reads via MiXCR and lists one record per CDR3 protein. The sample yields fewer than 200,000 distinct CDR3 sequences, over 20% seen once. CDR3 length: 18 residues. The germline V and J ends were trimmed by 3 bases and 1 base, with 22 bases remaining between them. The germline gives CDR1 SQVTM, CDR2 ANQGSEA. This record comes from a study of T-cell memory formation after mild COVID-19. Study-level background: TCR clusters mostly belonged to single donors.

This TCR was sampled from an adult woman who had mild COVID-19 (a few samples of this study predate the infection). Cell type and time point are not known. The sample taken for sequencing was PBMCs or a T cell subset sorted from them (not recorded which). V usage is TRBV29-1 and J usage is TRBJ2-1; TRBD1 or TRBD2 may be the D gene (6 bases each). The CDR3 here is CSVDSSGAAWESYNEQFF. The CDR3 nucleotides are TGCAGCGTTGATTCATCGGGGGCCGCGTGGGAATCCTACAATGAGCAGTTCTTC.